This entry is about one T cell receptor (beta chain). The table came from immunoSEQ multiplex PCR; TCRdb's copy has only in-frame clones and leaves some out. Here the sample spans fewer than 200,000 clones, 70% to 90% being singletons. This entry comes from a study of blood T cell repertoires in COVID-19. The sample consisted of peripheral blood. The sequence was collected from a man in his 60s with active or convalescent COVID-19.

The CDR3 here is CASSQQSTYGYTF. DNA of the CDR3: TGTGCCAGCAGCCAACAATCCACCTATGGCTACACCTTC. The V and J genes are TRBV7-9 and TRBJ1-2; D unclear. V was cut by 5 bases and J by 4 bases, with 11 bases left in between. The CDR3 length is 13 residues. From germline, CDR1 is SEHNR and CDR2 FQNEAQ (reference sequence).